Below are 26 T cell receptor beta chains sequenced from a single sample in a study of pediatric ulcerative colitis. TCRdb keeps only in-frame clones here, not all; method: immunoSEQ multiplex PCR. This table holds some 10,000 clones, around nine tenths found once. What was sequenced was blood. The source is a girl aged 10-17 years with moderate ulcerative colitis.

The chain carries TRBV28 and TRBJ1-2; TRBD1 matches 9 bases. V was pared by 2 bases and J by 4 bases, with 5 bases of the junction left unmatched. Germline lookup yields CDR1 MDHEN and CDR2 SYDVKM. The CDR3 extends over 15 amino acids. CDR3 protein: CASSLGTGSSYGYTF. CDR3 bases: TGTGCCAGCAGTTTAGGGACAGGGTCCAGCTATGGCTACACCTTC.

The V call is TRBV6-5, the J call TRBJ1-1; no clear D gene. There are 15 residues in the CDR3. Trimming took 5 bases from V and 1 from J, leaving 14 bases between them. The V gene's germline CDR1 is MNHEY and CDR2 SVGAGI. CDR3 DNA sequence: TGTGCCAGCAGTCACGAGGTGGGAACGAACACTGAAGCTTTCTTT. Residues: CASSHEVGTNTEAFF.

The chain is built from TRBV6-5 and TRBJ2-7; 11 bases line up with TRBD1. Germline loops: CDR1 MNHEY, CDR2 SVGAGI. With V trimmed by 6 bases and J by 6 bases, 10 bases remained unmatched. This CDR3 comprises 15 residues. CDR3 bases: TGTGCCAGCAGCTTGGGACAGGGGGGCCCAGTCGAGCAGTACTTC. This encodes CASSLGQGGPVEQYF.

The V and J genes are TRBV19 and TRBJ2-2, with D possibly called TRBD1 or TRBD2 (5 bases each). CDR1 is LNHDA, CDR2 SQIVND, per germline (reference sequence). The CDR3 sequence is 15 residues long. V was trimmed by 3 bases and J by 3 bases, leaving 11 bases between them. The CDR3 sequence is CASSILRGDTGELFF. For the CDR3, the DNA is TGTGCCAGTAGTATTTTAAGGGGAGACACCGGGGAGCTGTTTTTT.

The chain carries TRBV28 and TRBJ2-1; the D is unclear. CDR3 size: 16 residues. The germline gives CDR1 MDHEN, CDR2 SYDVKM. The V end lost 8 bases, the J end lost 0 bases, and 17 bases lay between the germline ends. For the CDR3, the DNA is TGTGCCAGCCTGGGTGCCAGCGCGAGCTCCTACAATGAGCAGTTCTTC. This gives the protein CASLGASASSYNEQFF.

The chain couples TRBV28 to TRBJ2-7, with unresolved D. CDR3 length: 12 amino acids. V lost 6 bases, J lost 4 bases, and 10 bases lay in between. The germline V gene has CDR1 MDHEN and CDR2 SYDVKM. The CDR3 sequence is CASSLTLYEQYF. Here the CDR3 DNA reads TGTGCCAGCAGCCTCACTCTATACGAGCAGTACTTC.

The rearrangement links TRBV5-8 to TRBJ1-5; D gene ambiguous. Trimming pared 2 bases from V and 1 base from J, leaving 16 bases between. Germline CDR1 SGHTS, CDR2 YDEGEE. The CDR3 runs 17 residues. The chain's CDR3 is CASSLFIGDGSNQPQHF. The CDR3 DNA reads TGTGCCAGCAGCTTATTCATTGGTGACGGAAGCAATCAGCCCCAGCATTTT.

The gene calls are TRBV19 and TRBJ1-1; no reliable D call. Per the germline V gene, CDR1 is LNHDA and CDR2 is SQIVND (reference sequence). The CDR3 sequence is 13 residues long. V was pared by 6 bases and J by 1 base, with 9 bases between. The CDR3 DNA reads as TGTGCCAGTAGGGCTTTGGGGAACACTGAAGCTTTCTTT. This gives the protein CASRALGNTEAFF.

This CDR3 is CASAPVGGRIDTQYF. CDR3 DNA: TGTGCCAGCGCCCCTGTCGGGGGGCGGATAGATACGCAGTATTTT. The V call is TRBV18, the J call TRBJ2-3; possibly TRBD2 for D (7 bases). V was shortened by 8 bases and J by 5 bases, with 20 bases between the two germline ends. Germline V gene sequence: CDR1 KGHSH, CDR2 LQKENI. The length of the CDR3 is 15 residues.

This clone was detected only once. J is TRBJ1-2 and V is TRBV5-6; tentatively, D is TRBD1 (6 bases). Trimming stripped 5 bases from V and 3 bases from J, with 20 bases between. The V gene's germline CDR1 is SGHDT and CDR2 YYEEEE. CDR3 length: 16 amino acids. This CDR3 is CASSRPGAERDYGYTF. The CDR3 DNA reads TGTGCCAGCAGTCGCCCGGGGGCCGAAAGGGACTATGGCTACACCTTC.

The genes are TRBV4-1 and TRBJ1-1; TRBD1 matches 7 bases. The trim removed 4 bases at V and 2 bases at J, leaving 16 bases unmatched. The germline V gene encodes CDR1 MGHRA and CDR2 YSYEKL. This CDR3 region has 18 residues. The CDR3 loop reads CASSPQATRTGLNTEAFF. The DNA of the CDR3 is TGCGCCAGCAGCCCGCAAGCCACTCGGACAGGCCTCAACACTGAAGCTTTCTTT.

The chain recombines TRBV25-1 with TRBJ1-2, with D possibly TRBD1 on 6 matching bases. Germline lookup yields CDR1 MGHDK and CDR2 SYGVNS. The V end lost 6 bases, the J end lost 6 bases, and 11 bases lay between the germline ends. This CDR3 contains 12 residues. The CDR3: CASRDSQNGYTF. CDR3 nucleotides: TGTGCCAGCAGGGACAGTCAAAATGGCTACACCTTC.

V and J are TRBV28 and TRBJ2-5, with TRBD2 as a possible D gene (5 bases). Germline V gene data show CDR1 as MDHEN and CDR2 as SYDVKM. Deletions cut 7 bases from V and 4 bases from J, with 13 bases between. The length of the CDR3 is 13 residues. Here the CDR3 DNA reads TGTGCCAGCAAAGAGGGAGTGATAGAGACCCAGTACTTC. This gives the protein CASKEGVIETQYF.

This chain connects TRBV27 to TRBJ2-7; weak D call: TRBD2 (6 bases). The germline V and J ends were trimmed by 6 bases and 5 bases, with 20 bases remaining between them. This CDR3 has 15 residues. The germline gives CDR1 MNHEY, CDR2 SMNVEV (reference sequence). For the CDR3, the DNA is TGTGCCAGCAGCCTATCGCGGGATAGTCCCAACGAGCAGTACTTC. This codes for CASSLSRDSPNEQYF.

The gene calls are TRBV9 and TRBJ1-4, with no clear D. The CDR3 is 14 amino acids. Germline V gene lookup returns CDR1 SGDLS and CDR2 YYNGEE. The V end lost 3 bases, the J end lost 7 bases, and 13 bases lay between the germline ends. The CDR3 DNA reads as TGTGCCAGCAGCGCGGAGGGCCGGTCTGAAAAACTGTTTTTT. It encodes CASSAEGRSEKLFF.

This chain links TRBV6-5 with TRBJ1-3, with D unclear. The CDR3 is made up of 13 amino acids. Germline V gene data show CDR1 as MNHEY and CDR2 as SVGAGI. Trimming took 7 bases from V and 2 from J, leaving 9 bases between them. CDR3 coding DNA: TGTGCCAGCAACAGCGGGGCTGGAAACACCATATATTTT. Its protein is CASNSGAGNTIYF.

This chain links TRBV11-3 with TRBJ1-5; D is possibly TRBD1 (6 bases). The ends were cut back, 6 bases at V and 0 bases at J, with 18 bases in the middle. Germline V gene lookup returns CDR1 SGHNT and CDR2 YENEEA. This CDR3 comprises 17 residues. The CDR3 bases are TGTGCCAGCAGTCAAGACCGGGACACGCTTAGCAATCAGCCCCAGCATTTT. Protein product: CASSQDRDTLSNQPQHF.

The J gene is TRBJ1-2, the V gene TRBV5-3; D remains ambiguous. TRBV5-3 has ORF status, its function being uncertain. The V and J ends lost 0 bases and 6 bases respectively, with 6 bases between them. The CDR3 totals 12 residues. The CDR3 loop is CARSLGPNGYTF. CDR3 DNA sequence: TGTGCCAGAAGCTTGGGTCCCAATGGCTACACCTTC.

The V gene is TRBV11-2, the J gene TRBJ2-7; D not certain. The germline CDR1 and CDR2 sequences are SGHAT and FQNNGV. V was pared by 4 bases and J by 4 bases, with 20 bases between. The CDR3 has 16 amino acids. This CDR3 is CASSSPGWLVAYEQYF. CDR3 DNA sequence: TGTGCCAGCAGCTCTCCGGGTTGGTTAGTGGCTTACGAGCAGTACTTC.

This clone was seen more than once but under ten times. The chain uses TRBV2 and TRBJ1-4; D not certain. Germline V gives CDR1 SNHLY, CDR2 FYNNEI. CDR3 length: 12 amino acids. V was cut by 6 bases and J by 13 bases, with 15 bases left in between. The chain's CDR3 is CASRRTGSGLFF. Here the CDR3 DNA reads TGTGCCAGCAGGCGAACCGGGAGTGGACTGTTTTTT.

This clone was recorded a few times. The chain joins TRBV19 to TRBJ1-1, with D possibly matching TRBD1 (5 bases). This CDR3 has 15 residues. From germline, CDR1 is LNHDA and CDR2 SQIVND (reference sequence). V was pared by 4 bases and J by 1 base, with 13 bases between. The CDR3 nucleotides are TGTGCCAGTAGTACGTTGGTGGGGGGGAACACTGAAGCTTTCTTT. Its protein is CASSTLVGGNTEAFF.

The chain carries TRBV6-1 and TRBJ2-1; no firm D call. Trimming removed 10 bases at V and 4 bases at J, with 14 bases between. CDR3 length: 13 residues. Germline values: CDR1 MNHNS, CDR2 SASEGT. The CDR3 here is CATPSPLYNEQFF. The CDR3 DNA follows: TGTGCCACCCCAAGCCCGTTGTACAATGAGCAGTTCTTC.

The rearrangement uses TRBV7-3 and TRBJ1-6, with a tentative D call TRBD1 (5 bases). Per germline, CDR1 SGHTA and CDR2 FQGTGA. V was shortened by 0 bases and J by 8 bases, with 5 bases between the two germline ends. There are 13 residues in the CDR3. CDR3 loop: CASSLTRDSPLHF. The CDR3, as DNA: TGTGCCAGCAGCTTAACCAGGGATTCACCCCTCCACTTT.

J is TRBJ1-4 and V is TRBV28; 7 bases fit TRBD1. V shed 6 bases, J shed 5 bases, and the junction held 3 bases outside the gene matches. The length of the CDR3 is 13 residues. The germline gives CDR1 MDHEN, CDR2 SYDVKM. The CDR3 DNA follows: TGTGCCAGCAGACAGGGGTTCAATGAAAAACTGTTTTTT. It encodes CASRQGFNEKLFF.

This clone was detected a few times. This chain's CDR3 is CASSPGGMYGNTIYF. CDR3 DNA: TGTGCCAGCAGCCCAGGCGGGATGTACGGAAACACCATATATTTT. This rearrangement joins TRBV27 to TRBJ1-3; the D is unclear. V lost 6 bases and J lost 4, with 16 bases in between. In germline, CDR1 is MNHEY, CDR2 SMNVEV (reference sequence). The CDR3 contains 15 residues.

The chain recombines TRBV4-2 with TRBJ1-1; unclear D gene. V lost 0 bases and J 2 bases, leaving 7 bases between the germline ends. Germline V gene lookup returns CDR1 LGHNA and CDR2 YNFKEQ. The CDR3 is made up of 14 amino acids. The CDR3 region has the DNA TGTGCCAGCAGCCAAGATCTTAGAAACACTGAAGCTTTCTTT. Protein sequence: CASSQDLRNTEAFF.